Included here is one TCR beta chain sequence, with context. The data are from a study of blood T cell repertoires in COVID-19. Looking at the study overall: Both acute and convalescent COVID-19 samples were obtained from the United States, Italy and Spain.

Trimming left V 0 bases short and J 4 bases short, with 5 bases between. Germline CDR1 reads SGHTS; CDR2 reads YDEGEE. The CDR3 totals 13 residues. Libraries were prepared by immunoSEQ multiplex PCR; TCRdb keeps only in-frame clonotypes and omits some of them. The profile covers roughly 140,000 clones, with around 90% appearing a single time and more than 9.5% taken by the ten largest. J is TRBJ1-3 and V is TRBV5-8; D is unresolved. Sequencing used peripheral blood. The receptor was derived from a woman older than 75 with acute or convalescent COVID-19. The CDR3 sequence: CASSLAGGNTIYF. CDR3 DNA sequence: TGTGCCAGCAGCTTGGCCGGGGGAAACACCATATATTTT. The full variable domain, rest sourced from reference TRBV5-8 and TRBJ1-3, is EAGVTQSPTHLIKTRGQQATLRCSPISGHTSVYWYQQALGLGLQFLLWYDEGEERNRGNFPPRFSGRQFPNYSSELNVNALELEDSALYLCASSLAGGNTIYFGEGSWLTVV.